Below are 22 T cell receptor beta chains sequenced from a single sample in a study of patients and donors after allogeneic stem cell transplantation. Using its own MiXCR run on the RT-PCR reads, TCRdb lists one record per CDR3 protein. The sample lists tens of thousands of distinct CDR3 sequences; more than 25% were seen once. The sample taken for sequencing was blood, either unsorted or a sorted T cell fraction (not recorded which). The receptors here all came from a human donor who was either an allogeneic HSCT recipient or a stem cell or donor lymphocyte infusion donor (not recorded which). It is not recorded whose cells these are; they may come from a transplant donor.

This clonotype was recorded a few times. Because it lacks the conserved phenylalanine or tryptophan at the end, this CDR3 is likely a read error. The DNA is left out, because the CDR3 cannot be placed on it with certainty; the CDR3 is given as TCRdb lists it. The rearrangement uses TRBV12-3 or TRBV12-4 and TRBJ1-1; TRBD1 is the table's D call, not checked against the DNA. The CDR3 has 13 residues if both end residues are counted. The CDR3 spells CASSFGTGGVSGL.

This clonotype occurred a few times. The CDR3 region has the DNA TGTGCCAGCAGCCCCCTCCTTGGGGCCAACGTCCTGACTTTC. It yields the protein CASSPLLGANVLTF. This sequence joins TRBV12-3 or TRBV12-4 and TRBJ2-6; unclear D gene. V lost 6 bases and J lost 3, with 9 bases in between. This CDR3 is built from 14 residues.

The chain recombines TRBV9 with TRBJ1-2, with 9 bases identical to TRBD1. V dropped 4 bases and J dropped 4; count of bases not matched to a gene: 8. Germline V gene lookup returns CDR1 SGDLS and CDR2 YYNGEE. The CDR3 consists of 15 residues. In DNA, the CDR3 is TGTGCCAGCAGCCCCCGGGACAGGGATCGCTATGGCTACACCTTC. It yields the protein CASSPRDRDRYGYTF.

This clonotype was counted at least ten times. DNA of the CDR3: TGTGCCAGCAGCCCTTCCGGGACAGGGTATGGCTACACCTTC. It specifies CASSPSGTGYGYTF. The chain uses TRBV6-6 and TRBJ1-2, with TRBD1 matching over 9 bases. The junction had 7 bases not matched to a gene; V was cut back by 6 bases and J by 5 bases. The CDR3 contains 14 residues. Germline CDR1 MNHNY, CDR2 SVGAGI (reference sequence).

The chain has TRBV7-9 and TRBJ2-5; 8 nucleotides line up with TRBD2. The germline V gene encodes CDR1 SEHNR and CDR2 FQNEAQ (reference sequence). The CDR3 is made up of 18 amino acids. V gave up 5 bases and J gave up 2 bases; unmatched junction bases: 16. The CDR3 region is CASSHLGREDLRQETQYF. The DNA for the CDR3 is TGTGCCAGCAGCCACTTGGGGCGGGAGGACCTAAGACAAGAGACCCAGTACTTC.

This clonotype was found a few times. CDR3 protein: CASSERDGYTF. CDR3 bases: TGTGCCAGCAGTGAGAGGGACGGCTACACCTTC. The rearrangement links TRBV2 to TRBJ1-2, with D possibly TRBD1 on 5 matching bases. Trimming pared 3 bases from V and 8 bases from J, leaving 7 bases between. The CDR3 is 11 residues long. CDR1 SNHLY and CDR2 FYNNEI come from the germline V gene.

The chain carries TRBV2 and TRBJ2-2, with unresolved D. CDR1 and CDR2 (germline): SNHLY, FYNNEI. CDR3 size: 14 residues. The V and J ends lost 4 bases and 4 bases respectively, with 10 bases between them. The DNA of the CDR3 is TGTGCCAGCAGTGCTCTGCGGCTCACCGGGGAGCTGTTTTTT. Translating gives CASSALRLTGELFF. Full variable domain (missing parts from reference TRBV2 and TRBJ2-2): EPEVTQTPSHQVTQMGQEVILRCVPISNHLYFYWYRQILGQKVEFLVSFYNNEISEKSEIFDDQFSVERPDGSNFTLKIRSTKLEDSAMYFCASSALRLTGELFFGEGSRLTVL.

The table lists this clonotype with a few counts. The chain's CDR3 is CASSLRTTWDHEQYF. Written as DNA, the CDR3 is TGCGCCAGCAGCCTACGAACGACATGGGACCACGAGCAGTACTTC. The chain uses TRBV5-1 and TRBJ2-7; D could derive from TRBD1 or TRBD2 (5 bases each). Per germline, CDR1 SGHRS and CDR2 YFSETQ. Trimming pared 4 bases from V and 5 bases from J, leaving 19 bases between. This CDR3 contains 15 residues.

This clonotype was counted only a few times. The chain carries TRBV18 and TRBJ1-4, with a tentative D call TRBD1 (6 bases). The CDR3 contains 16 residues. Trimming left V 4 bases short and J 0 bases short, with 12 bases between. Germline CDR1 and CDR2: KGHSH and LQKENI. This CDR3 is CASSLRGPATNEKLFF. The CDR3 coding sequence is TGTGCCAGCTCACTCAGGGGCCCTGCAACTAATGAAAAACTGTTTTTT.

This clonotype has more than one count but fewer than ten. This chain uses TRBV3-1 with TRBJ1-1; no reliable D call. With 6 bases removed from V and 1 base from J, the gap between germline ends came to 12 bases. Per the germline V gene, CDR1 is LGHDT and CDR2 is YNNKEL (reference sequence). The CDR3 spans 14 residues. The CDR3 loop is CASSGKPTNTEAFF. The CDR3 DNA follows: TGTGCCAGCAGTGGTAAGCCGACGAACACTGAAGCTTTCTTT. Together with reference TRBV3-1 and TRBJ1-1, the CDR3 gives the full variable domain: DTAVSQTPKYLVTQMGNDKSIKCEQNLGHDTMYWYKQDSKKFLKIMFSYNNKELIINETVPNRFSPKSPDKAHLNLHINSLELGDSAVYFCASSGKPTNTEAFFGQGTRLTVV.

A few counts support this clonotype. The CDR3 loop reads CASSRLEWYQETQYF. CDR3 coding DNA: TGTGCCAGCAGCAGACTGGAATGGTACCAAGAGACCCAGTACTTC. The chain combines TRBV9 with TRBJ2-5; no definite D call. Germline V lookup: CDR1 SGDLS, CDR2 YYNGEE. The CDR3 contains 15 residues. V lost 4 bases and J 0 bases, leaving 13 bases between the germline ends.

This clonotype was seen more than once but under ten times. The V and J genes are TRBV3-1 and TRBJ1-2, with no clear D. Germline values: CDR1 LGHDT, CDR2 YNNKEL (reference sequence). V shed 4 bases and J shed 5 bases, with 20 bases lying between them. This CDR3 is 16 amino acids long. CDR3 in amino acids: CASSPTQRGVWYGYTF. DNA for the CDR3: TGTGCCAGCAGCCCGACCCAGCGTGGGGTGTGGTATGGCTACACCTTC.

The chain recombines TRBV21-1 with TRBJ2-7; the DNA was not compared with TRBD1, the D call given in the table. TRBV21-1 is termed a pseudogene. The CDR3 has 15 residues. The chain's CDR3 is CASSDGTAKPYEQYF. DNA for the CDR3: TGTGCCAGCAGCGATGGGACAGCGAAGCCCTACGAGCAGTACTTC.

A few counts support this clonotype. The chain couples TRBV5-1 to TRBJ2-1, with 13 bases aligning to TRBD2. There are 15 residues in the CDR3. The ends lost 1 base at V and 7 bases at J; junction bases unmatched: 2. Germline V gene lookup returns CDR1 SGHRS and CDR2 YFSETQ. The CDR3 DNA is TGCGCCAGCAGCTTGAGACTAGCGGGAGGAAATGAGCAGTTCTTC. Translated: CASSLRLAGGNEQFF.

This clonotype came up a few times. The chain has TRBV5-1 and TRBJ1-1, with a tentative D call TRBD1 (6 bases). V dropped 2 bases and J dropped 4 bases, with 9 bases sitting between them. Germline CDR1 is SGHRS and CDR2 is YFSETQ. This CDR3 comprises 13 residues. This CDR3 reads CASSFYRATEAFF. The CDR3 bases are TGCGCCAGCAGCTTTTACAGGGCCACTGAAGCTTTCTTT.

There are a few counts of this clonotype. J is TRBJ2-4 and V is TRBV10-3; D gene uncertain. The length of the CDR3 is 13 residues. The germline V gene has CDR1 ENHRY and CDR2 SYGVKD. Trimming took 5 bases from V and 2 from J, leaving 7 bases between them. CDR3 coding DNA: TGTGCCATCAGTCCCGAGACCAAAAACATTCAGTACTTC. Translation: CAISPETKNIQYF.

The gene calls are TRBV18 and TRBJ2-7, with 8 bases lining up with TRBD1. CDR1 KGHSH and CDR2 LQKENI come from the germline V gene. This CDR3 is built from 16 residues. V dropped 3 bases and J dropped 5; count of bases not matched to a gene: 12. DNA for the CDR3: TGTGCCAGCTCACCCACGGGCAGGGGGCTCGTGGACGAGCAGTACTTC. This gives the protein CASSPTGRGLVDEQYF.

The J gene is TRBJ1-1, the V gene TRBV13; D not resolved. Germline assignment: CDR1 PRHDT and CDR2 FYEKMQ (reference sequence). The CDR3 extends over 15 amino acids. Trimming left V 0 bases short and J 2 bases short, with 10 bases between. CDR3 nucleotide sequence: TGTGCCAGCAGCTTAGGACTATTGTCAAACACTGAAGCTTTCTTT. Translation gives CASSLGLLSNTEAFF.

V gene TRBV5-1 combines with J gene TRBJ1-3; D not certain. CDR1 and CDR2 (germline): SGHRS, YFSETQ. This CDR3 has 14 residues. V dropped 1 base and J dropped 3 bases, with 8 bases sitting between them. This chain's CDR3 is CASSLSQVGNTIYF. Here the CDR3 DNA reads TGCGCCAGCAGCTTGTCCCAGGTTGGAAACACCATATATTTT.

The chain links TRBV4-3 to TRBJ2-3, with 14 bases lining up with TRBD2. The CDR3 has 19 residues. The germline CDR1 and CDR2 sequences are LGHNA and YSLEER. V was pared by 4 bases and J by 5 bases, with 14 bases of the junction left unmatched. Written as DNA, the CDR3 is TGCGCCAGCAGCCCCCGCCGACTAGCGGGAGGGCCAAGGGTAGATACGCAGTATTTT. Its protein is CASSPRRLAGGPRVDTQYF.

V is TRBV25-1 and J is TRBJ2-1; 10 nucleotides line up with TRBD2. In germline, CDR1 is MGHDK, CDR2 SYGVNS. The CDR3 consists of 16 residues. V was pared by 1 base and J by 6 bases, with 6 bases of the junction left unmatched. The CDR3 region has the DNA TGTGCCAGCAGTGAATCGGTAGCTAGCGGGAGCAATGAGCAGTTCTTC. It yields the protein CASSESVASGSNEQFF.

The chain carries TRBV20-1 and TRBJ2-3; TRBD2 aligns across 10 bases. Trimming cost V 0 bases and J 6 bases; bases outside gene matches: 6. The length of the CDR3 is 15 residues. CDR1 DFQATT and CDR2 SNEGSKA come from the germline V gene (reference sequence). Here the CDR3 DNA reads TGCAGTGCTAGAGATCCTAGCGGGGGAAGTGATACGCAGTATTTT. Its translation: CSARDPSGGSDTQYF.